This TCR beta chain was retrieved from a study of blood T cell repertoires in COVID-19. Whole-study context: Material from acute and convalescent COVID-19 was sourced from the United States, Italy and Spain. In each case, the material was cDNA or gDNA derived from T cells, B-cell-depleted T cells, or PBMCs.

Germline CDR1 and CDR2: LNHNV and YYDKDF (reference sequence). The CDR3 is made up of 12 amino acids. V gave up 0 bases and J gave up 7 bases, with 7 bases separating them. Patients of the Seattle cohort, enrolled during active infection, were followed longitudinally. As handled by the study authors: Amplification of reference gene primers provided the estimated nucleated cell counts. The method was immunoSEQ multiplex PCR; TCRdb's version includes in-frame clones alone and lacks a portion of them. V and J calls and clone size are copied from that table; D and trimming were computed from the DNA. The sample contains 350,000 or so clones, 70% to 90% of which appear only once.

The rearrangement links TRBV15 to TRBJ2-7, with TRBD1 as a possible D gene (5 bases). Source material: peripheral blood. This TCR was recovered from a woman in her 30s with COVID-19, enrolled during active disease. The chain's CDR3 is CATSRDRTEQYF. The CDR3 coding sequence is TGTGCCACCAGCAGAGATCGGACAGAGCAGTACTTC.